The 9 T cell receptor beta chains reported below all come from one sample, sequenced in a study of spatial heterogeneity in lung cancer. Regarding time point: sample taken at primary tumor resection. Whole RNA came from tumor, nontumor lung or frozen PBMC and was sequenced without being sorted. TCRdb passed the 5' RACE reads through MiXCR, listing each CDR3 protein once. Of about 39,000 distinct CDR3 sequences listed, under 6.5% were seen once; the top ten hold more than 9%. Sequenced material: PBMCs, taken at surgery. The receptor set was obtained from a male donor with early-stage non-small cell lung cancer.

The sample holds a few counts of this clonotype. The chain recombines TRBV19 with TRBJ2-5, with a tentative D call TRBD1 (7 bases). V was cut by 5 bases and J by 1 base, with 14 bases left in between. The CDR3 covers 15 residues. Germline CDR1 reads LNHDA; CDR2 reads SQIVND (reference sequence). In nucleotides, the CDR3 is TGTGCCAGTAGTCCAGGGGGGACCTTCCAAGAGACCCAGTACTTC. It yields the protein CASSPGGTFQETQYF.

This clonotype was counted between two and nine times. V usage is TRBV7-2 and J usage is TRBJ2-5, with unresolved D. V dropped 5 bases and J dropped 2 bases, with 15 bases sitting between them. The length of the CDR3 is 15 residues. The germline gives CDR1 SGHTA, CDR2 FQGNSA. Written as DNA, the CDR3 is TGTGCCAGCAGCATGCTTTGGGGAAAGCAAGAGACCCAGTACTTC. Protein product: CASSMLWGKQETQYF. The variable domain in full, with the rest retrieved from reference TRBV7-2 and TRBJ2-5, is GAGVSQSPSNKVTEKGKDVELRCDPISGHTALYWYRQSLGQGLEFLIYFQGNSAPDKSGLPSDRFSAERTGGSVSTLTIQRTQQEDSAVYLCASSMLWGKQETQYFGPGTRLLVL.

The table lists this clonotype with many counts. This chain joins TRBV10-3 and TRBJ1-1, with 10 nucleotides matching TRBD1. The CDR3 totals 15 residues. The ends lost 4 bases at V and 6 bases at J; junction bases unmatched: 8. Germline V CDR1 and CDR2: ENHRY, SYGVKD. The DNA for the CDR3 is TGTGCCATCAGTGGCCCCCTGACAGGGGGCTCTGAAGCTTTCTTT. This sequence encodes CAISGPLTGGSEAFF.

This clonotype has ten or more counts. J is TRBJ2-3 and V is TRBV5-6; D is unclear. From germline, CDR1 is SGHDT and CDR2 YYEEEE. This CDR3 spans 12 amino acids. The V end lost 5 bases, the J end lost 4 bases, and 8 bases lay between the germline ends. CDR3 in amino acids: CASSYGADTQYF. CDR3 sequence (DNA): TGTGCCAGCAGTTACGGAGCAGATACGCAGTATTTT.

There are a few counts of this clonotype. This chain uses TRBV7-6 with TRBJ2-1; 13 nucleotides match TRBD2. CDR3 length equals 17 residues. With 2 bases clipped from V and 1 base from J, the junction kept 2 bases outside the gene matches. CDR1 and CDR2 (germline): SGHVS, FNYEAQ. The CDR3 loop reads CASSLPTSGGSYNEQFF. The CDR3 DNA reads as TGTGCCAGCAGCTTACCGACTAGCGGGGGGTCCTACAATGAGCAGTTCTTC.

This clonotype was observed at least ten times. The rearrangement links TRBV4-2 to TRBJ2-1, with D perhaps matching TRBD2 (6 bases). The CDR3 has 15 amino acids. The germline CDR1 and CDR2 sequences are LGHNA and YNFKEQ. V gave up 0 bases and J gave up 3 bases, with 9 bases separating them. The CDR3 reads CASSQELASYNEQFF. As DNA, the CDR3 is TGTGCCAGCAGCCAAGAACTAGCTAGCTACAATGAGCAGTTCTTC.

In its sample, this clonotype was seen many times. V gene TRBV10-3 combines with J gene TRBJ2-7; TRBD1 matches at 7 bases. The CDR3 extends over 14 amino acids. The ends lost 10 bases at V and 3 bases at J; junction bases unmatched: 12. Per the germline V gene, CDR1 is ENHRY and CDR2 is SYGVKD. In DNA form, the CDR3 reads TGTGCCACCTCCACCGGGACAGACATCTACGAGCAGTACTTC. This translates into CATSTGTDIYEQYF.

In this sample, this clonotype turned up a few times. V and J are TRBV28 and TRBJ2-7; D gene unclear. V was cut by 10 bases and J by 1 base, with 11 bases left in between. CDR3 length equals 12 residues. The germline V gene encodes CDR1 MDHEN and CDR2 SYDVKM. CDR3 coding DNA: TGTGCCACCGACACCGATTCCTACGAGCAGTACTTC. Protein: CATDTDSYEQYF.

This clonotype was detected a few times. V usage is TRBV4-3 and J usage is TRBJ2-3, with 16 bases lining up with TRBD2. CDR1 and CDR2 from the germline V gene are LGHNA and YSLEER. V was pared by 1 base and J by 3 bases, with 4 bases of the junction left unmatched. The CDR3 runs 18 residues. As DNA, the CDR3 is TGCGCCAGCAGCCAAGCGGGACTAGCGGGGGGGCCGACAGATACGCAGTATTTT. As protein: CASSQAGLAGGPTDTQYF.